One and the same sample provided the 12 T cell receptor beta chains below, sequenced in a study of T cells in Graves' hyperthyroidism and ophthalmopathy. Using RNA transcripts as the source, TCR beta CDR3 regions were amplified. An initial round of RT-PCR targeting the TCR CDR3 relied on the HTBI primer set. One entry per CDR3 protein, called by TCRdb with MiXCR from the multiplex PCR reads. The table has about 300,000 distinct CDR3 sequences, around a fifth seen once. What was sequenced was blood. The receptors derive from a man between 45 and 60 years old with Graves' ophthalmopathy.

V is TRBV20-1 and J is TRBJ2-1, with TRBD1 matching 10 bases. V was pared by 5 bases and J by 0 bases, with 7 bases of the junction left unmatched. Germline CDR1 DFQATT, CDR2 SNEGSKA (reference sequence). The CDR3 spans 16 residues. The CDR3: CSAGDRGRGSYNEQFF. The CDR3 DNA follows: TGCAGTGCTGGCGACAGGGGGCGAGGCTCCTACAATGAGCAGTTCTTC.

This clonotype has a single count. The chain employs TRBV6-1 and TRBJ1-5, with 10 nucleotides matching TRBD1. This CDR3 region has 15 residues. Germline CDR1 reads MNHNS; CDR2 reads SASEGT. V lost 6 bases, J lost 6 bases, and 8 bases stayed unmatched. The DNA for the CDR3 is TGTGCCAGCAGCCAGACAGGGGGCGACGGTCAGCCCCAGCATTTT. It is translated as CASSQTGGDGQPQHF.

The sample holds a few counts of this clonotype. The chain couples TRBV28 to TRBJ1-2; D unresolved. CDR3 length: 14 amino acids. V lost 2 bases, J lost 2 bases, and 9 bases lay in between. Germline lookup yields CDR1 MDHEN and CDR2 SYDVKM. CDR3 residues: CASSLAPQNYGYTF. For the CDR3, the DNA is TGTGCCAGCAGTTTAGCCCCACAAAACTATGGCTACACCTTC.

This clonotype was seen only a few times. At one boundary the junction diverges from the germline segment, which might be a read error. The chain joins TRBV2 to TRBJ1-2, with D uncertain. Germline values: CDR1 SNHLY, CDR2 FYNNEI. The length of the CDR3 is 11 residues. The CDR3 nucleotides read TGTGCCAGCACTTTCGGAAGTGGCCACACCTTC. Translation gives CASTFGSGHTF.

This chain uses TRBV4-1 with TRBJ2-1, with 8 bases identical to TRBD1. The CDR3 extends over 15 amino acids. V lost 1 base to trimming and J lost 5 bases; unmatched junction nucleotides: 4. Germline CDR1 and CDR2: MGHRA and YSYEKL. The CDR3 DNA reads TGCGCCAGCAGCCAAGTAACAGGGGGTCACAATGAGCAGTTCTTC. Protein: CASSQVTGGHNEQFF.

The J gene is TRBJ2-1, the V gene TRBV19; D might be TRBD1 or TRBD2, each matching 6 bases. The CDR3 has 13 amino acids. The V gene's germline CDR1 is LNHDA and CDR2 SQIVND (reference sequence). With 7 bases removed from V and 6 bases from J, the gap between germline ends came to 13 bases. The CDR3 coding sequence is TGTGCCAGTAACGGGGGCACCGGCAATGAGCAGTTCTTC. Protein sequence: CASNGGTGNEQFF. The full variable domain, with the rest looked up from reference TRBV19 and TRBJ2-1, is DGGITQSPKYLFRKEGQNVTLSCEQNLNHDAMYWYRQDPGQGLRLIYYSQIVNDFQKGDIAEGYSVSREKKESFPLTVTSAQKNPTAFYLCASNGGTGNEQFFGPGTRLTVL.

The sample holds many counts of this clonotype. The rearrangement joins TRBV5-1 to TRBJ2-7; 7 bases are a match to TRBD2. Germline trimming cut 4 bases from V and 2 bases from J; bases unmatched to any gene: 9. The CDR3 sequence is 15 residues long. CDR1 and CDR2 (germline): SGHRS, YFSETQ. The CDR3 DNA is TGCGCCAGCAGCCTGGGGGGGACGGTTACCTACGAGCAGTACTTC. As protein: CASSLGGTVTYEQYF. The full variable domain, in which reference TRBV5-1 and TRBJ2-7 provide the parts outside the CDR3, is KAGVTQTPRYLIKTRGQQVTLSCSPISGHRSVSWYQQTPGQGLQFLFEYFSETQRNKGNFPGRFSGRQFSNSRSEMNVSTLELGDSALYLCASSLGGTVTYEQYFGPGTRLTVT.

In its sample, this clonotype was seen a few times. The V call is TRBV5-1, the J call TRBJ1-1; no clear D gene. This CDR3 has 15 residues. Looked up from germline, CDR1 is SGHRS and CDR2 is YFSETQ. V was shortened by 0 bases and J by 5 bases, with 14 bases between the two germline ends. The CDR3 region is CASSLVGLLVTEAFF. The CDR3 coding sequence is TGCGCCAGCAGCTTGGTTGGCCTCCTCGTTACTGAAGCTTTCTTT.

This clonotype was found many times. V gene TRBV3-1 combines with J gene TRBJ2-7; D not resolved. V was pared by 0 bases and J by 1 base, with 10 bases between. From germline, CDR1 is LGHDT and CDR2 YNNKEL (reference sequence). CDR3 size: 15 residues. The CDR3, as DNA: TGTGCCAGCAGCCAAGATCCTCTAAGGTCCTACGAGCAGTACTTC. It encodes CASSQDPLRSYEQYF.

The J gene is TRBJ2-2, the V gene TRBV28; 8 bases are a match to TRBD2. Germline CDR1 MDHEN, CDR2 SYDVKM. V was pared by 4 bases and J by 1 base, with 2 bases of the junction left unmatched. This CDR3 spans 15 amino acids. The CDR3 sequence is CASSSGGLNTGELFF. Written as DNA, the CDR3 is TGTGCCAGCAGTTCGGGAGGGCTGAACACCGGGGAGCTGTTTTTT. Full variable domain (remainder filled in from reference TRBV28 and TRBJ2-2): DVKVTQSSRYLVKRTGEKVFLECVQDMDHENMFWYRQDPGLGLRLIYFSYDVKMKEKGDIPEGYSVSREKKERFSLILESASTNQTSMYLCASSSGGLNTGELFFGEGSRLTVL.

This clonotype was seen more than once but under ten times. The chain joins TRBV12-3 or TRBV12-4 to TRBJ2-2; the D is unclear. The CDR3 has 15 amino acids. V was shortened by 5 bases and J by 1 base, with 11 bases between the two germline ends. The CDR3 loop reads CASSNPWKNTGELFF. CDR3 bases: TGTGCCAGCAGTAATCCTTGGAAGAACACCGGGGAGCTGTTTTTT.

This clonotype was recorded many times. CDR3 residues: CSAPTRSSYEQYF. CDR3 DNA: TGCAGTGCCCCAACCAGGAGCTCCTACGAGCAGTACTTC. The chain is built from TRBV20-1 and TRBJ2-7; D remains ambiguous. The germline V and J ends were trimmed by 6 bases and 0 bases, with 12 bases remaining between them. The CDR3 contains 13 residues. From germline, CDR1 is DFQATT and CDR2 SNEGSKA (reference sequence).